The 10 T cell receptor beta chains listed next were all sequenced from one sample in a study of control samples from healthy donors and cancer patients. Profiling relied on immunoSEQ multiplex PCR, and the TCRdb table lists in-frame clones only, not all of them. The sample includes 100,000 to 150,000 clones, more than 90% of them seen just once. Sequencing used blood. The receptors stem from a man between 18 and 29 years old in good health.

This chain joins TRBV5-5 and TRBJ1-1; the D gene is possibly TRBD1 (6 bases). There are 16 residues in the CDR3. Germline V lookup: CDR1 SGHKS, CDR2 YYEKEE (reference sequence). Trimming stripped 5 bases from V and 1 base from J, with 18 bases between. CDR3 coding DNA: TGTGCCAGCAGTCGTAACCTAGGACAGACGAACACTGAAGCTTTCTTT. This encodes CASSRNLGQTNTEAFF.

Details on this clone: This specimen includes other DNA sequences encoding the same CDR3. This chain connects TRBV4-1 to TRBJ2-3; 8 nucleotides align to TRBD2. V trimming: 2 bases; J trimming: 2 bases; junction bases outside the gene matches: 3. This CDR3 has 15 amino acids. Germline V CDR1 and CDR2: MGHRA, YSYEKL. In nucleotides, the CDR3 is TGCGCCAGCAGCCAACTAGCGGGCACCACAGATACGCAGTATTTT. It codes for CASSQLAGTTDTQYF.

The rearrangement links TRBV7-9 to TRBJ1-3; no reliable D call. CDR3 size: 17 residues. The ends were cut back, 4 bases at V and 0 bases at J, with 16 bases in the middle. Germline-derived CDR1 and CDR2 are SEHNR and FQNEAQ (reference sequence). DNA of the CDR3: TGTGCCAGCAGCTCTAACCGGGTTCTTATCTCTGGAAACACCATATATTTT. This translates into CASSSNRVLISGNTIYF.

The sample holds one count of this clone. As DNA, the CDR3 is TGTGCCAGCAGTCCGGGACAGGGGAAAGGCAATGAGCAGTTCTTC. It codes for CASSPGQGKGNEQFF. This sequence joins TRBV9 and TRBJ2-1, with 10 bases fitting TRBD1. The CDR3 has 15 amino acids. J lost 6 bases, V lost 5 bases, and 8 bases had no gene match. The germline V gene has CDR1 SGDLS and CDR2 YYNGEE.

The chain uses TRBV30 and TRBJ1-1; 7 positions agree with TRBD1. The V and J ends lost 7 bases and 0 bases, in that order; junction bases with no gene match: 8. Germline values: CDR1 GTSNPN, CDR2 SVGIG (reference sequence). CDR3 length: 14 amino acids. CDR3 protein: CAFPWTGLNTEAFF. CDR3 DNA sequence: TGTGCCTTCCCCTGGACAGGACTGAACACTGAAGCTTTCTTT. Combining the CDR3 with reference TRBV30 and TRBJ1-1 gives the whole variable domain SQTIHQWPATLVQPVGSPLSLECTVEGTSNPNLYWYRQAAGRGLQLLFYSVGIGQISSEVPQNLSASRPQDRQFILSSKKLLLSDSGFYLCAFPWTGLNTEAFFGQGTRLTVV.

This chain uses TRBV7-9 with TRBJ2-7, with TRBD1 matching 10 bases. CDR3 size: 19 residues. V lost 1 base and J lost 0; bases outside the gene matches: 12. Germline V gives CDR1 SEHNR, CDR2 FQNEAQ (reference sequence). The CDR3 loop is CASSLGLLWGTGDSYEQYF. For the CDR3, the DNA is TGTGCCAGCAGCTTAGGTTTATTGTGGGGGACAGGGGACTCCTACGAGCAGTACTTC.

The rearrangement uses TRBV5-1 and TRBJ1-1; D not resolved. The germline CDR1 and CDR2 sequences are SGHRS and YFSETQ. V gave up 3 bases and J gave up 6 bases, with 18 bases separating them. The CDR3 totals 15 residues. The CDR3 DNA reads TGCGCCAGCAGCTCCAAGGGTTATGGCTACGCTGAAGCTTTCTTT. Encoded protein: CASSSKGYGYAEAFF.

This chain connects TRBV2 to TRBJ2-7, with 8 bases aligning to TRBD1. The J segment lost 0 bases and the V segment lost 5 bases, leaving 6 bases of the junction unmatched. The CDR3 totals 15 residues. From germline, CDR1 is SNHLY and CDR2 FYNNEI. The CDR3 DNA reads TGTGCCAGCAGTAGTACAGGGGGTAGCTCCTACGAGCAGTACTTC. Translating gives CASSSTGGSSYEQYF.

The gene calls are TRBV6-1 and TRBJ2-3; 8 bases align to TRBD2. CDR1 MNHNS and CDR2 SASEGT come from the germline V gene. With V trimmed by 1 base and J by 2 bases, 5 bases remained unmatched. There are 16 residues in the CDR3. CDR3 loop: CASSEVVAGNTDTQYF. The CDR3 nucleotides are TGTGCCAGCAGTGAAGTGGTAGCGGGAAACACAGATACGCAGTATTTT.

The genes are TRBV9 and TRBJ1-1, with D possibly being TRBD1 (5 bases). Germline values: CDR1 SGDLS, CDR2 YYNGEE. The CDR3 has 15 residues. With 4 bases removed from V and 1 base from J, the gap between germline ends came to 14 bases. The CDR3 loop reads CASSPRTLSNTEAFF. The DNA of the CDR3 is TGTGCCAGCAGCCCCCGGACACTCTCGAACACTGAAGCTTTCTTT.